Each of the 32 T cell receptor beta chains below was sequenced from the same sample in a study of T cells in Graves' hyperthyroidism and ophthalmopathy. Researchers amplified the TCR beta CDR3 regions from RNA transcripts. Initially, a first-round RT-PCR of the TCR CDR3 employed the HTBI primer set. Each CDR3 protein is one row after TCRdb ran MiXCR on the multiplex PCR reads. The sample has 250,000 to 300,000 distinct CDR3 sequences; approximately 14% are singletons. Material: blood. The receptors shown here come from a woman between 50 and 59 years old with Graves' hyperthyroidism that later progressed to Graves' ophthalmopathy.

This clonotype has a handful of counts. CDR3 region: CASSLQTGGTGELFF. CDR3 DNA: TGTGCCAGCAGCTTACAGACAGGGGGCACCGGGGAGCTGTTTTTT. V gene TRBV7-2 combines with J gene TRBJ2-2; 9 positions agree with TRBD1. CDR1 SGHTA and CDR2 FQGNSA come from the germline V gene. The CDR3 sequence is 15 residues long. V lost 2 bases, J lost 4 bases, and 2 bases stayed unmatched.

This clonotype was counted a few times. One end of the junction does not line up with germline, which may come from a read error. The J gene is TRBJ2-3, the V gene TRBV27, with TRBD2 matching over 7 bases. Per the germline V gene, CDR1 is MNHEY and CDR2 is SMNVEV (reference sequence). The length of the CDR3 is 15 residues. The DNA for the CDR3 is TGTGCCAGCAGTTCCCCTCGGGGGGTAACAGATACGCGGTATTTT. Encoded protein: CASSSPRGVTDTRYF.

This clonotype appeared many times. This chain joins TRBV13 and TRBJ1-5; maybe TRBD1 (5 bases). From germline, CDR1 is PRHDT and CDR2 FYEKMQ (reference sequence). The CDR3 loop spans 16 amino acids. The germline V and J ends were trimmed by 3 bases and 4 bases, with 16 bases remaining between them. CDR3 DNA sequence: TGTGCCAGCAGCTTCTCGGGGGTAGGGGCTAATCAGCCCCAGCATTTT. It specifies CASSFSGVGANQPQHF.

This clonotype was counted many times. CDR3 residues: CASRIDTWSEAFF. The CDR3, as DNA: TGTGCCAGCAGAATTGACACGTGGAGTGAAGCTTTCTTT. J is TRBJ1-1 and V is TRBV7-9; no firm D call. The length of the CDR3 is 13 residues. Trimming cost V 6 bases and J 7 bases, with 15 bases left between them. Germline V gene data show CDR1 as SEHNR and CDR2 as FQNEAQ (reference sequence). Together with reference TRBV7-9 and TRBJ1-1, the CDR3 gives the full variable domain: DTGVSQNPRHKITKRGQNVTFRCDPISEHNRLYWYRQTLGQGPEFLTYFQNEAQLEKSRLLSDRFSAERPKGSFSTLEIQRTEQGDSAMYLCASRIDTWSEAFFGQGTRLTVV.

Many counts were recorded for this clonotype. The chain couples TRBV27 to TRBJ2-3; D uncertain. The CDR3 runs 14 residues. V gave up 3 bases and J gave up 4 bases, with 11 bases separating them. CDR1 and CDR2 from the germline V gene are MNHEY and SMNVEV (reference sequence). This CDR3 is CASSFTLSPDTQYF. The CDR3 DNA reads TGTGCCAGCAGTTTCACCCTCTCTCCAGATACGCAGTATTTT.

Ten or more counts support this clonotype. This chain links TRBV20-1 with TRBJ1-1, with D perhaps TRBD1 (5 bases). With 6 bases removed from V and 1 base from J, the gap between germline ends came to 15 bases. CDR1 is DFQATT, CDR2 SNEGSKA, per germline (reference sequence). This CDR3 has 14 residues. The CDR3 nucleotides are TGCAGTGCCCAGTCCATAACAGGGAACACTGAAGCTTTCTTT. Translating gives CSAQSITGNTEAFF.

This clonotype occurred many times. This chain joins TRBV20-1 and TRBJ2-7, with 11 bases that match TRBD1. This CDR3 is built from 12 residues. J was trimmed by 5 bases and V by 6 bases; bases with no gene match: 3. The germline V gene encodes CDR1 DFQATT and CDR2 SNEGSKA (reference sequence). Here the CDR3 DNA reads TGCAGTGCGCGGGACAGGGGGAACGAGCAGTACTTC. Residues: CSARDRGNEQYF.

This clonotype was counted many times. This sequence joins TRBV5-1 and TRBJ2-5; D possibly corresponds to TRBD2 (5 bases). The CDR3 length is 15 residues. CDR1 is SGHRS and CDR2 is YFSETQ in the germline V gene. V shed 4 bases and J shed 5 bases, with 18 bases lying between them. CDR3 bases: TGCGCCAGCAGCGCCGACGGTACCGGGGTCGAGACCCAGTACTTC. It encodes CASSADGTGVETQYF.

This clonotype has ten or more counts. The chain recombines TRBV18 with TRBJ1-4, with TRBD1 identical over 7 bases. With 3 bases clipped from V and 8 bases from J, the junction kept 9 bases outside the gene matches. Germline V gene sequence: CDR1 KGHSH, CDR2 LQKENI. This CDR3 region has 15 residues. CDR3 residues: CASSPPGTAWEKLFF. The CDR3 DNA reads as TGTGCCAGCTCACCCCCAGGGACAGCCTGGGAAAAACTGTTTTTT.

There are many counts of this clonotype. V usage is TRBV12-3 or TRBV12-4 and J usage is TRBJ2-5; D gene uncertain. With 7 bases removed from V and 2 bases from J, the gap between germline ends came to 17 bases. The CDR3 totals 15 residues. This CDR3 is CASTFGWDTQETQYF. The CDR3 coding sequence is TGTGCCAGCACCTTTGGGTGGGATACGCAAGAGACCCAGTACTTC.

Ten or more counts support this clonotype. The chain uses TRBV19 and TRBJ2-7; a possible D gene is TRBD1 (7 bases). This CDR3 is 15 amino acids long. Per germline, CDR1 LNHDA and CDR2 SQIVND (reference sequence). The V end was cut by 6 bases, the J end by 4 bases, with 19 bases between. Here the CDR3 reads CASRQRQGGAYEQYF. CDR3 DNA sequence: TGTGCCAGTAGGCAACGACAGGGAGGTGCATACGAGCAGTACTTC.

This clonotype was observed at least ten times. V usage is TRBV12-3 or TRBV12-4 and J usage is TRBJ2-5; a weak D match, TRBD2 (6 bases). Trimming took off 6 bases at V and 1 base at J, with 12 bases between the two ends. The CDR3 length is 14 residues. The CDR3 nucleotides read TGTGCCAGCAGCCCGGGACTGACCCAAGAGACCCAGTACTTC. Protein: CASSPGLTQETQYF.

At least ten counts were recorded for this clonotype. This chain joins TRBV30 and TRBJ2-1; 9 bases are a match to TRBD2. The V gene end was trimmed by 0 bases and the J gene end by 7 bases; junction bases not matched to a gene: 1. The CDR3 has 13 residues. Germline V gives CDR1 GTSNPN, CDR2 SVGIG (reference sequence). Written as DNA, the CDR3 is TGTGCCTGGAGTGTGGGACTAGCAAATGAGCAGTTCTTC. The encoded protein is CAWSVGLANEQFF.

This clonotype occurred many times. The J gene is TRBJ1-4, the V gene TRBV3-1; D unresolved. The CDR3 spans 14 residues. Trimming left V 4 bases short and J 8 bases short, with 14 bases between. Germline values: CDR1 LGHDT, CDR2 YNNKEL (reference sequence). The CDR3 region is CASSRRVEVEKLFF. Written as DNA, the CDR3 is TGTGCCAGCAGCCGACGGGTGGAAGTCGAAAAACTGTTTTTT.

In this sample, this clonotype turned up many times. V usage is TRBV28 and J usage is TRBJ1-1; D is unclear. Trimming removed 2 bases at V and 4 bases at J, with 11 bases between. CDR1 and CDR2 from the germline V gene are MDHEN and SYDVKM. CDR3 size: 14 residues. The chain's CDR3 is CASSLPLTVTEAFF. CDR3 sequence (DNA): TGTGCCAGCAGTTTACCTCTCACCGTCACTGAAGCTTTCTTT.

This clonotype was counted many times. The V call is TRBV6-1, the J call TRBJ2-3; possibly TRBD2 for D (6 bases). The V gene lost 5 bases and the J gene lost 6 bases, with 15 bases spanning the gap. CDR1 and CDR2 (germline): MNHNS, SASEGT. The CDR3 extends over 14 amino acids. The CDR3 DNA sequence: TGTGCCAGCAGTCCACTAGCAGGCCCCGATACGCAGTATTTT. This translates into CASSPLAGPDTQYF.

This clonotype was recorded at least ten times. V and J are TRBV20-1 and TRBJ2-7; 7 bases align to TRBD2. Unmatched junction bases numbered 11, after V lost 8 bases and J lost 4 bases. Germline V gene sequence: CDR1 DFQATT, CDR2 SNEGSKA (reference sequence). The length of the CDR3 is 13 residues. The CDR3 region has the DNA TGCAGTACCCGGAGTCAGGGAGGGTACGAGCAGTACTTC. Translated: CSTRSQGGYEQYF.

This clonotype appeared a few times. This chain joins TRBV25-1 and TRBJ2-3, with 8 bases matching TRBD1. This CDR3 contains 16 residues. The germline V gene has CDR1 MGHDK and CDR2 SYGVNS. Trimming took 3 bases from V and 2 from J; bases not matched to a gene: 7. The CDR3 loop reads CASSDGGQANTDTQYF. The CDR3 coding sequence is TGTGCCAGCAGTGATGGGGGACAGGCGAACACAGATACGCAGTATTTT.

This clonotype was counted ten times or more. The CDR3 DNA sequence: TGTGCCAGTAGTATAGGCGGCGGGGCAGATACGCAGTATTTT. Translated, it gives CASSIGGGADTQYF. The J gene is TRBJ2-3, the V gene TRBV19; weak D call: TRBD2 (6 bases). Trimming removed 1 base from V and 4 bases from J, with 9 bases in between. The CDR3 is made up of 14 amino acids. Germline CDR1 LNHDA, CDR2 SQIVND (reference sequence). Full variable domain (outside the CDR3, taken from reference TRBV19 and TRBJ2-3): DGGITQSPKYLFRKEGQNVTLSCEQNLNHDAMYWYRQDPGQGLRLIYYSQIVNDFQKGDIAEGYSVSREKKESFPLTVTSAQKNPTAFYLCASSIGGGADTQYFGPGTRLTVL.

This clonotype was picked up a small number of times. The chain has TRBV5-1 and TRBJ1-2, with TRBD1 as a possible D gene (6 bases). The CDR3 is 16 amino acids. Germline CDR1 is SGHRS and CDR2 is YFSETQ. The germline V and J ends were trimmed by 7 bases and 4 bases, with 23 bases remaining between them. CDR3 sequence: CASSSSQGQGSYGYTF. CDR3 nucleotide sequence: TGCGCCAGCTCGTCTTCCCAGGGGCAGGGGTCCTATGGCTACACCTTC. The full variable domain, with the rest looked up from reference TRBV5-1 and TRBJ1-2, is KAGVTQTPRYLIKTRGQQVTLSCSPISGHRSVSWYQQTPGQGLQFLFEYFSETQRNKGNFPGRFSGRQFSNSRSEMNVSTLELGDSALYLCASSSSQGQGSYGYTFGSGTRLTVV.

This clonotype was counted many times. V gene TRBV6-1 combines with J gene TRBJ1-1; perhaps TRBD1 as D (6 bases). CDR1 is MNHNS and CDR2 is SASEGT in the germline V gene. Trimming pared 6 bases from V and 4 bases from J, leaving 15 bases between. The CDR3 runs to 14 residues. The CDR3 here is CASSSTGSGTEAFF. The CDR3 DNA follows: TGTGCCAGCAGCTCCACAGGGTCTGGCACTGAAGCTTTCTTT.

J is TRBJ2-7 and V is TRBV28; 7 positions match TRBD1. Germline V gene sequence: CDR1 MDHEN, CDR2 SYDVKM. The CDR3 has 14 residues. The V segment lost 6 bases and the J segment 2 bases; nucleotides outside the gene matches: 7. The DNA for the CDR3 is TGTGCCAGCAGAAGGCCGGGACAGACCTACGAGCAGTACTTC. Protein product: CASRRPGQTYEQYF.

The table lists this clonotype with a few counts. The germline gene is not matched at one end of the junction; a read error may be the cause. The chain recombines TRBV5-1 with TRBJ2-7; D is tentatively TRBD1 or TRBD2 (5 bases each). Germline values: CDR1 SGHRS, CDR2 YFSETQ. The CDR3 extends over 14 amino acids. The CDR3 sequence: CASSLGGRTYEQCF. CDR3 nucleotide sequence: TGCGCCAGCAGCTTGGGGGGGAGAACCTACGAGCAGTGCTTC.

The rearrangement uses TRBV20-1 and TRBJ2-1, with a tentative D call TRBD1 (6 bases). From germline, CDR1 is DFQATT and CDR2 SNEGSKA (reference sequence). The CDR3 extends over 13 amino acids. V was cut by 3 bases and J by 7 bases, with 13 bases left in between. The CDR3 DNA follows: TGCAGTGCTAGTTCTGGGGGCGGGAATGAGCAGTTCTTC. Translating gives CSASSGGGNEQFF.

This clonotype showed up many times. The gene calls are TRBV20-1 and TRBJ2-4, with TRBD2 identical over 10 bases. The CDR3 spans 16 residues. V lost 6 bases, J lost 0 bases, and 8 bases stayed unmatched. The germline CDR1 and CDR2 sequences are DFQATT and SNEGSKA (reference sequence). The CDR3 nucleotides read TGCAGTGCGCCTAGCGGGAGTGTGGAAGCCAAAAACATTCAGTACTTC. Encoded protein: CSAPSGSVEAKNIQYF.

The genes are TRBV7-2 and TRBJ2-4; D ambiguous. The CDR3 covers 14 residues. The germline V gene has CDR1 SGHTA and CDR2 FQGNSA. Trimming left V 5 bases short and J 9 bases short, with 17 bases between. The CDR3 reads CASSPRVPLSIQYF. The DNA of the CDR3 is TGTGCCAGCAGCCCCCGGGTTCCTTTATCCATTCAGTACTTC.

The table lists this clonotype with many counts. This chain connects TRBV28 to TRBJ2-7; 9 nucleotides agree with TRBD2. The length of the CDR3 is 15 residues. The V segment lost 4 bases and the J segment 0 bases; nucleotides outside the gene matches: 4. Germline V gene sequence: CDR1 MDHEN, CDR2 SYDVKM. CDR3 in amino acids: CASSSVSGSSYEQYF. The CDR3 bases are TGTGCCAGCAGTTCTGTTAGCGGGAGCTCCTACGAGCAGTACTTC.

This clonotype was observed at least ten times. The rearrangement joins TRBV18 to TRBJ1-2; weak D call: TRBD1 (6 bases). Germline assignment: CDR1 KGHSH and CDR2 LQKENI. V lost 4 bases, J lost 6 bases, and 18 bases lay in between. The CDR3 consists of 15 residues. This CDR3 is CASSLDQGQLDGYTF. The CDR3 DNA follows: TGTGCCAGCTCACTCGATCAGGGACAACTGGATGGCTACACCTTC. The entire variable domain, with the rest obtained from reference TRBV18 and TRBJ1-2, is as follows: NAGVMQNPRHLVRRRGQEARLRCSPMKGHSHVYWYRQLPEEGLKFMVYLQKENIIDESGMPKERFSAEFPKEGPSILRIQQVVRGDSAAYFCASSLDQGQLDGYTFGSGTRLTVV.

This clonotype showed up many times. This chain uses TRBV20-1 with TRBJ2-5; perhaps TRBD2 as D (5 bases). CDR3 length: 13 amino acids. CDR1 is DFQATT and CDR2 is SNEGSKA in the germline V gene (reference sequence). Between the trimmed V and J ends, which lost 4 bases and 5 bases, there was a span of 14 bases. The CDR3 coding sequence is TGCAGTGCTACTCCCGCGAGCGGTGAGACCCAGTACTTC. As protein: CSATPASGETQYF.

The table lists this clonotype with a few counts. V gene TRBV5-1 combines with J gene TRBJ2-7; 10 nucleotides agree with TRBD2. The trim removed 0 bases at V and 5 bases at J, leaving 8 bases unmatched. The CDR3 has 16 amino acids. Germline CDR1 SGHRS, CDR2 YFSETQ. In DNA form, the CDR3 reads TGCGCCAGCAGCTTGGCGGCTAGCGGGAGTTTGGACGAGCAGTACTTC. Translating gives CASSLAASGSLDEQYF.

This clonotype was detected many times. This chain connects TRBV28 to TRBJ1-2, with D unresolved. CDR1 and CDR2 from the germline V gene are MDHEN and SYDVKM. The CDR3 runs to 16 residues. The V end was cut by 6 bases, the J end by 6 bases, with 23 bases between. The CDR3 here is CASRPPRFGVVNGYTF. CDR3 sequence (DNA): TGTGCCAGCAGACCACCCAGGTTCGGGGTCGTCAATGGCTACACCTTC.

This clonotype was seen repeatedly, ten times or more. This sequence joins TRBV20-1 and TRBJ2-7; no clear D gene. This CDR3 is built from 16 residues. Germline values: CDR1 DFQATT, CDR2 SNEGSKA (reference sequence). V shed 0 bases and J shed 3 bases, with 18 bases lying between them. This CDR3 is CSARDLRRPQLYEQYF. The CDR3 coding sequence is TGCAGTGCTAGAGATCTAAGACGTCCACAGCTCTACGAGCAGTACTTC.